This paragraph reports one TCR beta chain. The antigen is not known. Previously, flow cytometry had revealed CD8+CD57+ cell expansion in the patients chosen for sequencing. Among the patients, all had severe acquired aplastic anemia. The study sampled blood from patients who had received no therapy. This sample is part of a study of CD8+CD57+ T cells in acquired aplastic anemia. Study-wide background: Each DNA sample taken from sorted CD4+ and CD8+ cells came to around 3.4 ug on average. Study-level results: Comparison of patients with controls identified about 27 shared CD8+ CDR3 sequences.

Researchers used genomic DNA as the template to profile TCR beta VDJ and CDR3. TCRdb itself ran the reads through MiXCR, one entry per CDR3 protein. Altogether 75,000 to 100,000 distinct CDR3 sequences are present, less than 75% being singletons, with the ten largest covering 60% to 80%. The CDR3 has 15 amino acids. Per germline, CDR1 SQVTM and CDR2 ANQGSEA. V was cut by 3 bases and J by 4 bases, with 13 bases left in between. The chain recombines TRBV29-1 with TRBJ2-6; either TRBD1 or TRBD2 may fit D (5 bases each). This sequence was found in a human donor with aplastic anemia. The specimen was sorted CD4+, CD8+, or CD8+CD57+ T cells (not recorded which) from PBMCs. CDR3 nucleotide sequence: TGCAGCGTTGATCCGGTGGGGACGGGGGCCAACGTCCTGACTTTC. It yields the protein CSVDPVGTGANVLTF.